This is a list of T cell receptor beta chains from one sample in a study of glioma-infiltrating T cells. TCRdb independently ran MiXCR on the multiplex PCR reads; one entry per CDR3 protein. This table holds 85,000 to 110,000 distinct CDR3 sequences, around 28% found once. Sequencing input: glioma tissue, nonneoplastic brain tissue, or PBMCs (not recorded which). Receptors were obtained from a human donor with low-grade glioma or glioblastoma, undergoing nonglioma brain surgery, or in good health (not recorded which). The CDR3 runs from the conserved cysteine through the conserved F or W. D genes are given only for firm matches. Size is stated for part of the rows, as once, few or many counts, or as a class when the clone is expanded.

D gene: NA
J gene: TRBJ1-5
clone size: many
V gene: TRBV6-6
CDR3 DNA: TGTGCCAGCAGTTACTCGAAAGGGGGTAATCAGCCCCAGCATTTT
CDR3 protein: CASSYSKGGNQPQHF

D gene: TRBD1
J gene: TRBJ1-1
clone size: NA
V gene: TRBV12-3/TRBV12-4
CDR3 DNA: TGTGCCAGCAGTACGACAGGGAAGAGAACTGAAGCTTTCTTT
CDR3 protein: CASSTTGKRTEAFF

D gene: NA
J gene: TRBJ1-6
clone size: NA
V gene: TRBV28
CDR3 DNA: TGTGCCAGCAGTCCCAGCCCGTGGGGAGCGAAAAATTCACCCCTCCACTTT
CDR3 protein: CASSPSPWGAKNSPLHF

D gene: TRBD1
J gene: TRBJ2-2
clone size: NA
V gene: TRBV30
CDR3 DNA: TGTGCCTGGAGAGGGACAGTGGTCACCGGGGAGCTGTTTTTT
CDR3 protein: CAWRGTVVTGELFF

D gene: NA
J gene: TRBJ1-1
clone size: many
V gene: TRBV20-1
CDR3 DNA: TGCAGTGCCGCAGGACAGCCGAACACTGAAGCTTTCTTT
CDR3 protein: CSAAGQPNTEAFF

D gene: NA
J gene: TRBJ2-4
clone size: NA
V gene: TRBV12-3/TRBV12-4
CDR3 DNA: TGTGCCAGCAGTTTGTCCAAAAACATTCAGTACTTC
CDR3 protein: CASSLSKNIQYF

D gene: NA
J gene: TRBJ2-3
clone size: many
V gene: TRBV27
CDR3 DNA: TGTGCCAGCAGTTTAAGTCGGACCCATACCACGCAGTATTTT
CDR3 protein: CASSLSRTHTTQYF

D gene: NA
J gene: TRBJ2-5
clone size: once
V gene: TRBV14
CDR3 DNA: TGTGCCAGCAGCCAAGAGAGAGGGACCCGGGAGACCAAGTACTTC
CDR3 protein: CASSQERGTRETKYF

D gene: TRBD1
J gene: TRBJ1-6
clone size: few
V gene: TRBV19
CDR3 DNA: TGTGCCAGTAGTACATCGATCAGGGGGCGAAGGTCACCCCTCCACTTT
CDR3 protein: CASSTSIRGRRSPLHF

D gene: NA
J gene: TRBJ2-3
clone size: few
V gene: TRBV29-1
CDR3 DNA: TGCAGCGTTGGTGGCAGGGCCACAGATACGCAGTATTTT
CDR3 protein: CSVGGRATDTQYF

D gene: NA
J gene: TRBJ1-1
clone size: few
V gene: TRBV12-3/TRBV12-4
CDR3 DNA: TGTGCCAGCAGTTTATTTGGGAACACTGAAGCTTTCTTT
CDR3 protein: CASSLFGNTEAFF

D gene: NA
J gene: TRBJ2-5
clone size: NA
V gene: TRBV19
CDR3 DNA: TGTGCCAGTAGCCGGGAGCTGCGAGGGACCCAGTACTTC
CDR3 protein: CASSRELRGTQYF

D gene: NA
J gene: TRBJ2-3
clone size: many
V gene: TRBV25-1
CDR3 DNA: TGTGCCAGCAGTGAAATTAACACAGATACGCAGTATTTT
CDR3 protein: CASSEINTDTQYF